Detailed here is one T cell receptor (beta chain). This record comes from a study of PD-L1 blockade in urothelial cancer. Study as a whole: Study patients had been treated with 0 to 3 previous chemotherapy regimens. Blood analysis was done at 3 weeks (second dose) and 6 weeks after treatment began. Reported median T cell count for blood samples was roughly 150,000.

The CDR3 is 16 residues long. Trimming cost V 1 base and J 2 bases, with 16 bases left between them. Germline V gene lookup returns CDR1 SGHRS and CDR2 YFSETQ. Repertoires were generated with immunoSEQ multiplex PCR, while TCRdb's copy carries only in-frame clones and drops some. The data hold roughly 51,000 clones, with 86% observed a single time. Time point given: pretreatment peripheral blood. This clonotype originated in a man in his sixties with urothelial cancer. V and J are TRBV5-1 and TRBJ2-7; no clear D. The source was PBMCs, collected around atezolizumab (anti-PD-L1) treatment. The CDR3 DNA reads as TGCGCCAGCAGCTTGTTTACCGATCACTCCACCTACGAGCAGTACTTC. As protein: CASSLFTDHSTYEQYF.